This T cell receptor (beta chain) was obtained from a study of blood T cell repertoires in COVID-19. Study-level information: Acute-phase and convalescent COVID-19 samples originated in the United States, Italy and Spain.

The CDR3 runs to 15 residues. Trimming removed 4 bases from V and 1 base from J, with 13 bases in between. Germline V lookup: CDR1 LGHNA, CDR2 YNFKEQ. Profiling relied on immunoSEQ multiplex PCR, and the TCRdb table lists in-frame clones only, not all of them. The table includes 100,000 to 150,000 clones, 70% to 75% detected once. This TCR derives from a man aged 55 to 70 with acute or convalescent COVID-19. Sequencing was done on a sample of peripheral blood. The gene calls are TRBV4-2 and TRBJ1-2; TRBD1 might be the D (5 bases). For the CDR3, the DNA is TGTGCCAGCAGCCGCGGGACGGAACTTAACTATGGCTACACCTTC. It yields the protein CASSRGTELNYGYTF.